This entry is about one T cell receptor (beta chain). Its antigen is unknown. The CDR3 extends over 17 amino acids. Germline CDR1 and CDR2: KGHSH and LQKENI. V shed 4 bases and J 0 bases; nucleotides not matched to a gene: 9. The data were taken from a study of T cells in localized non-small cell lung cancer. Study-wide points: The study linked higher blood T cell density to longer overall survival. Because sequencing included only one region (of the tumor), heterogeneity remains possible. Tumor trailed uninvolved adjacent lung in T cell clonality, which peaked there. Within adjacent lung there appeared a median about 54 of the top 100 tumor clones.

Here immunoSEQ multiplex PCR was the method, and the copy in TCRdb shows in-frame clones only, minus some. The sample yields about 40,000 clones, about 87% seen once. The sample here was peripheral blood, taken before any cancer treatment. V is TRBV18 and J is TRBJ1-2; TRBD1 matches 9 bases. The sequence derives from a man aged 18 to 49 with stage I lung adenocarcinoma. The CDR3 reads CASSRRDRDSSNYGYTF. The DNA of the CDR3 is TGTGCCAGCTCACGCCGGGACAGGGACTCCTCTAACTATGGCTACACCTTC.